This T cell receptor beta chain comes out of a study of vaccination effects on CD4 cells after COVID-19. Study details: It was a median of 72 days after the second dose that post-vaccine samples were obtained.

TCRdb's table, derived via immunoSEQ multiplex PCR, lists solely in-frame clones and lacks some. The data contain tens of thousands of clones, around 70% of them singletons. CD4+ T cell isolation took place after 10 days of culture. The vaccine given was either BNT162b2 or mRNA-1273, in two doses. In the case of this clone: What it recognizes is unknown.

Study-level findings and limits: Healthy vaccine recipients' vaccine-induced clones were almost all SARS-CoV-2 mono-reactive.

V dropped 5 bases and J dropped 0; count of bases not matched to a gene: 9. This CDR3 contains 16 residues. Germline V CDR1 and CDR2: MDHEN, SYDVKM. This chain links TRBV28 with TRBJ1-1; TRBD1 aligns across 7 bases. The sequenced sample was CD4+ T cells from PBMCs cultured without peptide, obtained after COVID-19 vaccination. This sequence originates from a human donor who received a COVID-19 vaccine. The CDR3 region is CASSAGTVTMNTEAFF. The CDR3 coding sequence is TGTGCCAGCAGTGCCGGGACAGTAACCATGAACACTGAAGCTTTCTTT.